This TCR beta chain was sequenced for a study of blood T cells in healthy people across ages. Germline CDR1 and CDR2: MNHNS and SASEGT. This CDR3 contains 17 residues. Trimming cost V 2 bases and J 0 bases; bases outside gene matches: 6. Drawing of peripheral blood yielded 8.5 to 10 milliliters from each donor. They isolated at least 7 million PBMCs from each sample. The table lists this clonotype with a few counts. The antigen is not known. Primed by a sample-barcoded 5' primer and a J-beta primer mix, a second PCR proceeded for roughly 7 to 11 cycles. One entry per CDR3 protein results from TCRdb running MiXCR on the 5' RACE reads. The data show 350,000 to 450,000 distinct CDR3 sequences, about 55% seen once. Study observations and caveats: Naive T cell percentage strongly correlated with TCR beta diversity.

The specimen was blood. The sequence was collected from a man aged 60 to 75 in good health. V usage is TRBV6-1 and J usage is TRBJ2-5; TRBD2 agrees at 10 bases. The CDR3 spells CASSELASGSYQETQYF. DNA for the CDR3: TGTGCCAGCAGTGAATTGGCTAGCGGGAGCTACCAAGAGACCCAGTACTTC.